These 6 T cell receptor beta chains share one sample of origin, sequenced in a study of shared clonotypes between healthy human individuals. The data were produced by immunoSEQ multiplex PCR, yet TCRdb's version contains in-frame clones alone and is incomplete. The table shows roughly 2 million clones, with roughly 94% occurring only once. Specimen: naive CD4+ T cells sorted from blood. Subset described: CD45RA+ positively selected. The receptor set was obtained from a man between 18 and 29 years old in good health.

This sequence joins TRBV4-2 and TRBJ2-3, with 10 bases that match TRBD2. Trimming took 0 bases from V and 2 from J; bases not matched to a gene: 11. Germline CDR1 LGHNA, CDR2 YNFKEQ. This CDR3 spans 19 amino acids. CDR3 sequence: CASSQDSQQRGGPTDTQYF. The CDR3 nucleotides are TGTGCCAGCAGCCAAGATTCCCAACAGCGGGGGGGCCCCACAGATACGCAGTATTTT.

CDR3 residues: CASSSQTSLLGEQFF. As DNA, the CDR3 is TGTGCCAGCAGCTCACAGACCTCACTCCTAGGTGAGCAGTTCTTC. This rearrangement joins TRBV7-2 to TRBJ2-1; no definite D call. Germline V gene lookup returns CDR1 SGHTA and CDR2 FQGNSA. CDR3 length equals 15 residues. V shed 4 bases and J shed 9 bases, with 19 bases lying between them.

This chain links TRBV4-1 with TRBJ2-5, with D possibly being TRBD2 (5 bases). V lost 0 bases and J 1 base, leaving 15 bases between the germline ends. This CDR3 is 17 amino acids long. Per the germline V gene, CDR1 is MGHRA and CDR2 is YSYEKL. The CDR3 DNA reads as TGCGCCAGCAGCCAAGATGAGGGCAGAGGGTTCCAAGAGACCCAGTACTTC. It translates to CASSQDEGRGFQETQYF.

A remark on this clone: The same CDR3 can be traced to other DNA sequences in this sample. The chain uses TRBV28 and TRBJ2-7; no reliable D call. Trimming left V 1 base short and J 6 bases short, with 7 bases between. The CDR3 extends over 12 amino acids. Germline V gene lookup returns CDR1 MDHEN and CDR2 SYDVKM. CDR3 sequence reads: CASSLLDTEQYF. The CDR3, as DNA: TGTGCCAGCAGTTTATTAGATACCGAGCAGTACTTC.

The CDR3 loop reads CASSRASEQFF. CDR3 coding DNA: TGTGCCAGCAGTCGGGCATCTGAGCAGTTCTTC. This sequence joins TRBV6-5 and TRBJ2-1; D is uncertain. From germline, CDR1 is MNHEY and CDR2 SVGAGI. The CDR3 contains 11 residues. Between the trimmed V and J ends, which lost 5 bases and 9 bases, there was a span of 8 bases.

The V gene is TRBV9, the J gene TRBJ2-2, with 7 bases matching TRBD1. The junction had 3 bases not matched to a gene; V was cut back by 3 bases and J by 1 base. The CDR3 length is 15 residues. Germline V gives CDR1 SGDLS, CDR2 YYNGEE. The CDR3 spells CASSATGKNTGELFF. The CDR3 DNA reads as TGTGCCAGCAGCGCGACAGGGAAGAACACCGGGGAGCTGTTTTTT.